This section outlines one T cell receptor (beta chain) sequence together with its context. The sample originates from a study of blood T cell repertoires in COVID-19. Generated by immunoSEQ multiplex PCR, the TCRdb table keeps only in-frame clones and is missing some. The sample contains roughly 100,000 clones, about 91% of which appear only once. The CDR3 has 15 residues. The V gene's germline CDR1 is LGHNA and CDR2 YNFKEQ. Germline trimming cut 1 base from V and 5 bases from J; bases unmatched to any gene: 7. This receptor was taken from a woman at least 80 years old with active COVID-19. The sequenced sample consisted of peripheral blood. The genes are TRBV4-2 and TRBJ2-5, with 7 bases lining up with TRBD1. Here the CDR3 reads CASSQVYTGEETQYF. Here the CDR3 DNA reads TGTGCCAGCAGCCAAGTTTACACAGGGGAGGAGACCCAGTACTTC.